Presented here are 7 T cell receptor beta chains from one specimen sequenced in a study of CD8+ T cells in alopecia areata. Sequencing used cDNA as its template, made by extracting RNA and reverse transcribing it. Data came from immunoSEQ multiplex PCR; TCRdb stores just in-frame clones and leaves some out. Of roughly 120,000 clones listed, about three fifths were seen once; the top ten hold around 30%. As to treatment: oral pan-JAK inhibitor, 5-10 mg twice daily. Sequenced material: CD8+ T cells sorted from blood, taken at week 4, from a patient treated with tofacitinib. All receptors come from a human donor with alopecia areata.

By its share, this clone is medium-sized. The rearrangement links TRBV14 to TRBJ1-1; no firm D call. With 2 bases removed from V and 0 bases from J, the gap between germline ends came to 4 bases. This CDR3 spans 13 amino acids. From germline, CDR1 is SGHDN and CDR2 FVKESK. DNA for the CDR3: TGTGCCAGCAGCCAAAATCTGAACACTGAAGCTTTCTTT. The encoded protein is CASSQNLNTEAFF. The variable domain in full, with the rest retrieved from reference TRBV14 and TRBJ1-1, is EAGVTQFPSHSVIEKGQTVTLRCDPISGHDNLYWYRRVMGKEIKFLLHFVKESKQDESGMPNNRFLAERTGGTYSTLKVQPAELEDSGVYFCASSQNLNTEAFFGQGTRLTVV.

This clone was seen only once. The germline gene is not matched at one end of the junction; a read error may be the cause. The genes are TRBV7-9 and TRBJ1-2; no firm D call. There are 12 residues in the CDR3. The germline CDR1 and CDR2 sequences are SEHNR and FQNEAQ (reference sequence). DNA of the CDR3: TGTGCCAGCAGCCAATTTAACCATGGCTACACCTTC. Translating it yields CASSQFNHGYTF.

The chain links TRBV30 to TRBJ2-3, with TRBD2 identical over 8 bases. Germline V gene data show CDR1 as GTSNPN and CDR2 as SVGIG (reference sequence). Germline trimming cut 1 base from V and 7 bases from J; bases unmatched to any gene: 16. There are 17 residues in the CDR3. The CDR3 region is CAWSGASNGGASNTQYF. The CDR3 bases are TGTGCCTGGAGTGGGGCCTCGAACGGGGGGGCCTCGAATACGCAGTATTTT.

The chain links TRBV7-6 to TRBJ2-7; D is possibly TRBD1 or TRBD2 (5 bases each). The CDR3 extends over 15 amino acids. Germline V gene sequence: CDR1 SGHVS, CDR2 FNYEAQ. V dropped 5 bases and J dropped 7 bases, with 21 bases sitting between them. Here the CDR3 DNA reads TGTGCCAGCAGCCCCTCGGGACCGGTCCCTTGGGAGCAGTACTTC. It codes for CASSPSGPVPWEQYF. Full variable domain (remainder filled in from reference TRBV7-6 and TRBJ2-7): GAGVSQSPRYKVTKRGQDVALRCDPISGHVSLYWYRQALGQGPEFLTYFNYEAQQDKSGLPNDRFSAERPEGSISTLTIQRTEQRDSAMYRCASSPSGPVPWEQYFGPGTRLTVT.

Notes on this clone: This CDR3 is also generated by other DNA sequences in the sample. The V call is TRBV29-1, the J call TRBJ2-1; 7 bases map to TRBD1. V lost 1 base, J lost 1 base, and 4 bases stayed unmatched. Germline loops: CDR1 SQVTM, CDR2 ANQGSEA. The CDR3 contains 15 residues. CDR3 amino acids: CSVEVWDSSYNEQFF. The CDR3 DNA is TGCAGCGTTGAAGTCTGGGACAGTTCCTACAATGAGCAGTTCTTC.

The chain combines TRBV30 with TRBJ1-6, with a tentative D call TRBD1 (5 bases). Germline CDR1 GTSNPN, CDR2 SVGIG (reference sequence). The CDR3 length is 15 residues. The ends were cut back, 1 base at V and 8 bases at J, with 15 bases in the middle. The chain's CDR3 is CAWSAQGPAYSPLHF. As DNA, the CDR3 is TGTGCCTGGAGTGCCCAGGGACCGGCCTATTCACCCCTCCACTTT.

V is TRBV30 and J is TRBJ1-5; a weak D match, TRBD1 (5 bases). This CDR3 contains 14 residues. CDR1 and CDR2 from the germline V gene are GTSNPN and SVGIG (reference sequence). The ends were cut back, 1 base at V and 1 base at J, with 8 bases in the middle. This CDR3 is CAWSDGASNQPQHF. The CDR3 coding sequence is TGTGCCTGGAGTGACGGGGCGAGCAATCAGCCCCAGCATTTT. The full variable domain, in which reference TRBV30 and TRBJ1-5 provide the parts outside the CDR3, is SQTIHQWPATLVQPVGSPLSLECTVEGTSNPNLYWYRQAAGRGLQLLFYSVGIGQISSEVPQNLSASRPQDRQFILSSKKLLLSDSGFYLCAWSDGASNQPQHFGDGTRLSIL.